The 26 T cell receptor beta chains in this list originate from one sample, sequenced in a study of technical replicates of blood from several donors. Here immunoSEQ multiplex PCR was the method, and the copy in TCRdb shows in-frame clones only, minus some. The sample contains 60,000 to 80,000 clones, 91% of which appear only once. The specimen was PBMCs. Receptors originate from a human donor in good health. Some clones in this sample may be carry-over from other donors' samples.

The CDR3 protein is CASSSPGVYGYTF. As DNA, the CDR3 is TGTGCCAGCAGCTCTCCAGGGGTTTACGGCTACACCTTC. The V gene is TRBV7-9, the J gene TRBJ1-2, with a tentative D call TRBD1 (6 bases). The CDR3 extends over 13 amino acids. The V end was cut by 4 bases, the J end by 8 bases, with 14 bases between. Germline V lookup: CDR1 SEHNR, CDR2 FQNEAQ (reference sequence).

V and J are TRBV27 and TRBJ2-5; 7 bases are a match to TRBD2. This CDR3 contains 15 residues. CDR1 and CDR2 (germline): MNHEY, SMNVEV (reference sequence). After removal of 3 bases from V and 0 bases from J, the junction contained 4 bases not matched to a gene. CDR3 DNA sequence: TGTGCCAGCAGTTTGGGGGGGAACGACCAAGAGACCCAGTACTTC. Translating it yields CASSLGGNDQETQYF.

This CDR3 is CSASLYNEQFF. The CDR3 coding sequence is TGCAGTGCTAGCCTGTACAATGAGCAGTTCTTC. The genes are TRBV20-1 and TRBJ2-1; D is uncertain. The CDR3 consists of 11 residues. V was trimmed by 3 bases and J by 4 bases, leaving 4 bases between them. Germline V gives CDR1 DFQATT, CDR2 SNEGSKA (reference sequence).

The rearrangement links TRBV6-5 to TRBJ2-5, with D perhaps matching TRBD2 (7 bases). V was trimmed by 2 bases and J by 7 bases, leaving 14 bases between them. This CDR3 spans 14 amino acids. Germline V gene data show CDR1 as MNHEY and CDR2 as SVGAGI. DNA for the CDR3: TGTGCCAGCAGTTACGCGGGGGCCGGGTTGACCCAGTACTTC. This sequence encodes CASSYAGAGLTQYF.

CDR3 sequence reads: CASSLQTSQETQYF. The CDR3 DNA sequence: TGCGCCAGCAGCTTGCAGACTTCCCAAGAGACCCAGTACTTC. This chain joins TRBV5-1 and TRBJ2-5; D is uncertain. The CDR3 is made up of 14 amino acids. CDR1 is SGHRS, CDR2 YFSETQ, per germline. V shed 1 base and J shed 1 base, with 8 bases lying between them.

The chain couples TRBV7-3 to TRBJ2-2, with unresolved D. The germline V gene encodes CDR1 SGHTA and CDR2 FQGTGA. CDR3 length: 15 amino acids. Between the trimmed V and J ends, which lost 2 bases and 1 base, there was a span of 8 bases. CDR3 nucleotide sequence: TGTGCCAGCAGCTTATTTCCAGGGAACACCGGGGAGCTGTTTTTT. Translating it yields CASSLFPGNTGELFF.

The chain has TRBV4-3 and TRBJ1-5; D perhaps matches TRBD1 (6 bases). The length of the CDR3 is 17 residues. Germline CDR1 and CDR2: LGHNA and YSLEER. The V and J ends lost 0 bases and 2 bases respectively, with 14 bases between them. The CDR3: CASSQDRWSGGNQPQHF. The CDR3 DNA sequence: TGCGCCAGCAGCCAAGATCGGTGGTCAGGGGGCAATCAGCCCCAGCATTTT.

V and J are TRBV12-5 and TRBJ2-7; 8 bases are a match to TRBD1. This CDR3 has 12 residues. Germline lookup yields CDR1 LGHNT and CDR2 FRNRAP. Unmatched junction bases numbered 6, after V lost 10 bases and J lost 4 bases. CDR3 sequence: CATGTGFYEQYF. CDR3 DNA sequence: TGTGCTACCGGGACAGGATTTTACGAGCAGTACTTC.

CDR3 in DNA: TGTGCCAGTAGTATAAACCTGGACAGGGGGTTTTACGACAATGAGCAGTTCTTC. It yields the protein CASSINLDRGFYDNEQFF. The chain carries TRBV19 and TRBJ2-1; 10 bases are a match to TRBD1. The trim removed 2 bases at V and 5 bases at J, leaving 12 bases unmatched. Germline V CDR1 and CDR2: LNHDA, SQIVND (reference sequence). The CDR3 runs to 18 residues.

The chain has TRBV5-5 and TRBJ2-6; 8 bases line up with TRBD2. V lost 0 bases and J lost 0; bases outside the gene matches: 5. Germline CDR1 reads SGHKS; CDR2 reads YYEKEE (reference sequence). This CDR3 spans 18 amino acids. CDR3 protein: CASSLGAGGSSGANVLTF. The CDR3 DNA is TGTGCCAGCAGCTTGGGTGCGGGGGGATCCTCTGGGGCCAACGTCCTGACTTTC.

This sequence joins TRBV7-8 and TRBJ2-3, with 7 bases that match TRBD2. The trim removed 5 bases at V and 5 bases at J, leaving 10 bases unmatched. The CDR3 length is 15 residues. Looked up from germline, CDR1 is SGHVS and CDR2 is FQNEAQ. The CDR3 reads CASSHGTGGRDTQYF. The CDR3 nucleotides are TGTGCCAGCAGCCACGGAACGGGAGGCCGAGATACGCAGTATTTT.

The CDR3 nucleotides read TGTGCCAGCAGCCGCGGGACTACCGTTTACAATGAGCAGTTCTTC. It encodes CASSRGTTVYNEQFF. The chain combines TRBV7-9 with TRBJ2-1; 7 bases are a match to TRBD2. V lost 5 bases and J lost 4; bases outside the gene matches: 8. Germline V lookup: CDR1 SEHNR, CDR2 FQNEAQ (reference sequence). The CDR3 sequence is 15 residues long. The variable domain in full, completed from reference TRBV7-9 and TRBJ2-1, reads DTGVSQNPRHKITKRGQNVTFRCDPISEHNRLYWYRQTLGQGPEFLTYFQNEAQLEKSRLLSDRFSAERPKGSFSTLEIQRTEQGDSAMYLCASSRGTTVYNEQFFGPGTRLTVL.

The J gene is TRBJ2-3, the V gene TRBV13, with D perhaps matching TRBD2 (6 bases). V was clipped by 5 bases and J by 5 bases, with 14 bases between them. The CDR3 is made up of 14 amino acids. Germline CDR1 is PRHDT and CDR2 is FYEKMQ (reference sequence). CDR3 protein: CASSPLGRGDTQYF. The CDR3 DNA is TGTGCCAGCAGCCCCTTGGGGCGGGGAGATACGCAGTATTTT.

The chain is built from TRBV4-2 and TRBJ2-7; TRBD1 aligns across 9 bases. Germline CDR1 is LGHNA and CDR2 is YNFKEQ. The CDR3 consists of 17 residues. After removal of 2 bases from V and 4 bases from J, the junction contained 12 bases not matched to a gene. CDR3 loop: CASSQLPGQGSEYEQYF. The CDR3 DNA reads as TGTGCCAGCAGCCAACTACCGGGACAGGGATCTGAATACGAGCAGTACTTC.

This clone was seen once. The genes are TRBV7-3 and TRBJ1-1; 7 bases are a match to TRBD1. CDR3 length equals 14 residues. With V trimmed by 6 bases and J by 1 base, 5 bases remained unmatched. CDR1 and CDR2 from the germline V gene are SGHTA and FQGTGA. The CDR3 reads CASRQDRANTEAFF. The DNA for the CDR3 is TGTGCCAGCAGACAAGACAGGGCGAACACTGAAGCTTTCTTT.

This clone was seen only once. J is TRBJ2-3 and V is TRBV6-1, with 8 bases fitting TRBD2. Losses at the gene ends were 4 bases for V and 4 bases for J; bases not matched to a gene: 7. CDR1 is MNHNS and CDR2 is SASEGT in the germline V gene. The CDR3 sequence is 15 residues long. This CDR3 is CASSALSGSADTQYF. The CDR3 nucleotides read TGTGCCAGCAGTGCCTTAAGCGGGAGCGCAGATACGCAGTATTTT.

V usage is TRBV2 and J usage is TRBJ2-1; 11 nucleotides match TRBD2. The V segment lost 7 bases and the J segment 6 bases; nucleotides outside the gene matches: 8. Germline V gives CDR1 SNHLY, CDR2 FYNNEI. This CDR3 spans 15 amino acids. CDR3 in DNA: TGTGCCAGCAAACAGGGACTAGCGGACAGCAATGAGCAGTTCTTC. Residues: CASKQGLADSNEQFF.

This clone was counted a single time. The J gene is TRBJ2-7, the V gene TRBV5-6, with 7 nucleotides matching TRBD1. CDR1 and CDR2 from the germline V gene are SGHDT and YYEEEE. The CDR3 is 15 amino acids. V shed 4 bases, J shed 1 base, and the junction held 8 bases outside the gene matches. The CDR3 region has the DNA TGTGCCAGCAGCCTCCCAGGGGGTTTATCCTACGAGCAGTACTTC. Translation: CASSLPGGLSYEQYF.

This clone came up a few times. At one of its ends the junction is not consistent with the germline gene, which may arise from a read error. This chain uses TRBV7-2 with TRBJ1-1; 8 bases line up with TRBD1. The germline gives CDR1 SGHTA, CDR2 FQGNSA. The CDR3 has 13 residues. This chain's CDR3 is CASRLGTGTEAFF. The DNA of the CDR3 is TGTGCCAGCAGGTTAGGGACAGGCACTGAAGCTTTCTTT.

The rearrangement links TRBV12-5 to TRBJ2-1, with TRBD1 identical over 8 bases. CDR3 length equals 13 residues. Germline CDR1 LGHNT, CDR2 FRNRAP. After removal of 4 bases from V and 6 bases from J, the junction contained 2 bases not matched to a gene. The CDR3 nucleotides read TGTGCTAGTGGTTCACAGGGGGGCAATGAGCAGTTCTTC. Its protein product is CASGSQGGNEQFF.

The genes are TRBV30 and TRBJ1-1; 9 bases agree with TRBD1. Per germline, CDR1 GTSNPN and CDR2 SVGIG (reference sequence). The CDR3 length is 12 residues. The trim removed 2 bases at V and 8 bases at J, leaving 3 bases unmatched. CDR3 residues: CAWSSGTGEAFF. The CDR3 DNA reads as TGTGCCTGGAGTTCCGGGACAGGGGAAGCTTTCTTT. Together with reference TRBV30 and TRBJ1-1, the CDR3 gives the full variable domain: SQTIHQWPATLVQPVGSPLSLECTVEGTSNPNLYWYRQAAGRGLQLLFYSVGIGQISSEVPQNLSASRPQDRQFILSSKKLLLSDSGFYLCAWSSGTGEAFFGQGTRLTVV.

The chain combines TRBV5-1 with TRBJ2-3, with 8 bases fitting TRBD2. Germline V gene lookup returns CDR1 SGHRS and CDR2 YFSETQ. There are 16 residues in the CDR3. Germline trimming cut 4 bases from V and 5 bases from J; bases unmatched to any gene: 12. DNA of the CDR3: TGCGCCAGCAGCCGAACGACCGGGGGGGCCGGAGATACGCAGTATTTT. This translates into CASSRTTGGAGDTQYF.

The chain recombines TRBV7-2 with TRBJ1-6, with 7 bases matching TRBD1. V shed 4 bases, J shed 12 bases, and the junction held 9 bases outside the gene matches. The CDR3 totals 14 residues. Germline V CDR1 and CDR2: SGHTA, FQGNSA. CDR3 sequence reads: CASSSPGQFKPLHF. The CDR3 nucleotides read TGTGCCAGCAGCTCTCCGGGACAGTTTAAACCCCTCCACTTT.

V gene TRBV29-1 combines with J gene TRBJ2-3, with a weak D call TRBD1 (6 bases). Germline CDR1 is SQVTM and CDR2 is ANQGSEA. This CDR3 region has 14 residues. With 5 bases removed from V and 6 bases from J, the gap between germline ends came to 18 bases. The CDR3 coding sequence is TGCAGCGTTCCCCCAGGCACAGGGTTCGATACGCAGTATTTT. Amino acid sequence: CSVPPGTGFDTQYF.

This clone has just a few counts. The V gene is TRBV2, the J gene TRBJ1-4; maybe TRBD1 (5 bases). V was shortened by 7 bases and J by 8 bases, with 11 bases between the two germline ends. Per germline, CDR1 SNHLY and CDR2 FYNNEI. There are 12 residues in the CDR3. CDR3 residues: CASTPGSEKLFF. The DNA of the CDR3 is TGTGCCAGCACCCCAGGGTCAGAAAAACTGTTTTTT. Together with reference TRBV2 and TRBJ1-4, the CDR3 gives the full variable domain: EPEVTQTPSHQVTQMGQEVILRCVPISNHLYFYWYRQILGQKVEFLVSFYNNEISEKSEIFDDQFSVERPDGSNFTLKIRSTKLEDSAMYFCASTPGSEKLFFGSGTQLSVL.

This rearrangement joins TRBV7-2 to TRBJ2-7; 7 nucleotides agree with TRBD2. V lost 5 bases to trimming and J lost 7 bases; unmatched junction nucleotides: 5. CDR1 and CDR2 from the germline V gene are SGHTA and FQGNSA. This CDR3 is built from 12 residues. The CDR3 DNA is TGTGCCAGCAGCCGGACTAGTCGTGAGCAGTACTTC. Its translation is CASSRTSREQYF.